This T cell receptor beta chain was sequenced in a study of CD8+ T cells in alopecia areata. Study-wide background: The study gave treated patients oral tofacitinib at 5 to 10 mg twice daily. For treated patients, severity scores reflected the percentage of scalp area affected.

This clone has just one count. Its antigen is not identified. Trimming took off 4 bases at V and 4 bases at J, with 13 bases between the two ends. CDR1 SNHLY and CDR2 FYNNEI come from the germline V gene. This CDR3 is built from 14 residues. Notes on the study in general: TCR sharing across patients was less clear than in mice, possibly HLA-related.

Extraction of RNA preceded its reverse transcription into cDNA, which served as the sequencing template. Profiling relied on immunoSEQ multiplex PCR, and the TCRdb table lists in-frame clones only, not all of them. The sample has hundreds of thousands of clones; over 45% are singletons. The treatment here: oral pan-JAK inhibitor, 5-10 mg twice daily. Lesional scalp punch biopsies and peripheral blood were collected from alopecia areata patients. The chain links TRBV2 to TRBJ1-2; D is undetermined. This TCR was sampled from a human donor with alopecia areata. The material sequenced was CD4+ T cells sorted from blood, taken at approximately week 52, from a patient treated with tofacitinib. The CDR3 loop is CASSVMGMGYGYTF. For the CDR3, the DNA is TGTGCCAGCAGTGTAATGGGGATGGGCTATGGCTACACCTTC.